The source of this TCR beta chain is a study of blood T cell repertoires in COVID-19. Overall study context: Material from acute and convalescent COVID-19 was sourced from the United States, Italy and Spain.

Seattle cases were enrolled at active infection and followed longitudinally. Germline V CDR1 and CDR2: SGHTA, FQGNSA. The CDR3 spans 14 residues. Germline trimming cut 4 bases from V and 4 bases from J; bases unmatched to any gene: 2. Authors' analysis steps: Quantification of nucleated cells was approximated via reference gene primer amplification. Only in-frame clones appear in the TCRdb table, and some are missing; sequencing was by immunoSEQ multiplex PCR. That table furnishes V, J and clone size, whereas the DNA furnished D and trimming. The sample includes approximately 79,000 clones, approximately 80% seen only once; the top ten take about 13%.

The chain has TRBV7-2 and TRBJ2-3; TRBD2 matches 10 bases. The clonotype originates from a man aged 50 or older with COVID-19, enrolled during active disease. Input material: peripheral blood. The CDR3 nucleotides are TGTGCCAGCAGCTGGGGGACTAGCGCAGATACGCAGTATTTT. It codes for CASSWGTSADTQYF.